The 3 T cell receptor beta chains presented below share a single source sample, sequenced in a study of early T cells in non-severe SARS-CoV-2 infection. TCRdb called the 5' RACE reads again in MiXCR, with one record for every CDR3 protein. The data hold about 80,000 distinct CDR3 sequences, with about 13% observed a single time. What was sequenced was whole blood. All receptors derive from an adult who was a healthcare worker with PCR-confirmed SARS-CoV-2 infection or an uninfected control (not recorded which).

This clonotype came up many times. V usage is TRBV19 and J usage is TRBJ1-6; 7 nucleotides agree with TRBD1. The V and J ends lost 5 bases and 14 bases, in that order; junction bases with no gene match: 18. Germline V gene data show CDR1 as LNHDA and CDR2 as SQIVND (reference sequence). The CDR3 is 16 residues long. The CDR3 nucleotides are TGTGCCAGTAGTGGCTTCCTCCGGGACAGTGTTCAAGCCCTCCACTTT. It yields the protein CASSGFLRDSVQALHF.

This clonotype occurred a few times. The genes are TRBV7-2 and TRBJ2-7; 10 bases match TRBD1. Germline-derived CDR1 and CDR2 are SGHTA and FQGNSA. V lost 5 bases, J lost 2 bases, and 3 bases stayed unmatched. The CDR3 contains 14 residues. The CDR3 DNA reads TGTGCCAGCAGCCGGGACAGGGGAGCCTACGAGCAGTACTTC. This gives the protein CASSRDRGAYEQYF.

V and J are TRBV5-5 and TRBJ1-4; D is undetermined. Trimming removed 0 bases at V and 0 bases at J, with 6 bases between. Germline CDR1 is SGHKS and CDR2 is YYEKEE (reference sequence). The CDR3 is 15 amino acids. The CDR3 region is CASSLDGSTNEKLFF. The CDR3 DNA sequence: TGTGCCAGCAGCTTGGACGGGTCAACTAATGAAAAACTGTTTTTT.